This T cell receptor (beta chain) was documented in a study of cytomegalovirus exposure and HLA in healthy donors. CDR1 MGHRA and CDR2 YSYEKL come from the germline V gene. V shed 3 bases, J shed 3 bases, and the junction held 3 bases outside the gene matches. This CDR3 is built from 14 residues. Libraries were prepared by immunoSEQ multiplex PCR; TCRdb keeps only in-frame clonotypes and omits some of them. Of over 100,000 clones listed, around nine tenths are singletons. The sample taken for sequencing was PBMCs. This TCR derives from a man under 40 in good health and CMV-seronegative. The chain joins TRBV4-1 to TRBJ2-7, with 9 bases matching TRBD1. The CDR3: CASSQNRGLYEQYF. As DNA, the CDR3 is TGCGCCAGCAGCCAGAACAGGGGGCTCTACGAGCAGTACTTC.